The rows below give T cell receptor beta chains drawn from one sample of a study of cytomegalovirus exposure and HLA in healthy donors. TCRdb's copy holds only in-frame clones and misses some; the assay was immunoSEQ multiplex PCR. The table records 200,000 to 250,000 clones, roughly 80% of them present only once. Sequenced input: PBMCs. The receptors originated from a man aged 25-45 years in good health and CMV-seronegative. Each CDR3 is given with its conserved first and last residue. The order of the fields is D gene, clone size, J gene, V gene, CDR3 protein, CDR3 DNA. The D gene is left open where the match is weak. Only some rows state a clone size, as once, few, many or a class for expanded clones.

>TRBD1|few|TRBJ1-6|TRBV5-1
CASSSLTGTGGVRSSPLHF
TGCGCCAGCAGCTCGCTCACCGGGACAGGGGGCGTCCGGTCCTCACCCCTCCACTTT
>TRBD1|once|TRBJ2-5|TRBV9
CASSVGDRAQETQYF
TGTGCCAGCAGCGTAGGGGACAGGGCCCAAGAGACCCAGTACTTC
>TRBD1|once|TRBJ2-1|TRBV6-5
CASSDRTGDEQFF
TGTGCCAGCAGTGACCGGACAGGAGATGAGCAGTTCTTC
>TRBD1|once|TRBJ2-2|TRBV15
CATSRVGQVGTRELFF
TGTGCCACCAGCAGAGTGGGACAGGTGGGCACCCGGGAGCTGTTTTTT
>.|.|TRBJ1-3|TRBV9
CASSAVVGNTIYF
TGTGCCAGCAGCGCCGTTGTCGGAAACACCATATATTTT
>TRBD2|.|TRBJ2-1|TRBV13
CASSPPSGGPVDEQFF
TGTGCCAGCAGCCCTCCATCGGGGGGGCCGGTGGATGAGCAGTTCTTC
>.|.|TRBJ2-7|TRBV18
CASSHTGFSSYEQYF
TGTGCCAGCTCACATACCGGGTTTAGCTCCTACGAGCAGTACTTC
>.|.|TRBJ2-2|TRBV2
CASRGLLAANTGELFF
TGTGCCAGCAGGGGACTCCTAGCCGCGAACACCGGGGAGCTGTTTTTT
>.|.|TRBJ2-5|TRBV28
CASSLPLGGETQYF
TGTGCCAGCAGTCTACCGTTGGGGGGAGAGACCCAGTACTTC
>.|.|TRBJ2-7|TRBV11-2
CASSLWAVYEQYF
TGTGCCAGCAGCTTATGGGCAGTTTACGAGCAGTACTTC
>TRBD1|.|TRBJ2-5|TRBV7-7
CASSRGGMVGQKQETQYF
TGTGCTAGCAGCCGAGGGGGAATGGTGGGACAGAAACAAGAGACCCAGTACTTC
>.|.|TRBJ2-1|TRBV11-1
CASSSGRAYNEQFF
TGTGCCAGCAGTAGCGGAAGAGCCTACAATGAGCAGTTCTTC
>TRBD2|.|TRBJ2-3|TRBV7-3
CASSGLAADTQYF
TGTGCCAGCAGCGGCCTAGCGGCAGATACGCAGTATTTT
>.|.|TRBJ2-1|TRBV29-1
CSVVGARNEQFF
TGCAGCGTTGTGGGGGCGCGCAATGAGCAGTTCTTC
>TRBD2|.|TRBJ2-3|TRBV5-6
CASSFPGLAGGYTQYF
TGTGCCAGCAGCTTCCCGGGACTAGCGGGGGGGTATACGCAGTATTTT
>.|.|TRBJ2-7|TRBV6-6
CASSQPSTGERYEQYF
TGTGCCAGCAGCCAACCTAGCACGGGGGAACGGTACGAGCAGTACTTC
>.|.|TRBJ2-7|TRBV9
CASSVAPGDPYEQYF
TGTGCCAGCAGCGTAGCCCCAGGGGACCCCTACGAGCAGTACTTC
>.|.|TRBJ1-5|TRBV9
CASSVSGGFYSNQPQHF
TGTGCCAGCAGCGTAAGTGGGGGCTTCTATAGCAATCAGCCCCAGCATTTT
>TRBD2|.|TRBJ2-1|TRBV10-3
CAISLTSGGPGGNEQFF
TGTGCCATCAGTCTGACTAGCGGGGGTCCCGGGGGCAATGAGCAGTTCTTC
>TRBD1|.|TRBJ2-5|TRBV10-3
CAIRHGQGQETQYF
TGTGCCATCAGGCACGGACAGGGCCAAGAGACCCAGTACTTC
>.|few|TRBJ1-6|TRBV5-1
CASSRSDSSYNSPLHF
TGCGCCAGCAGTAGGTCCGACAGCTCCTATAATTCACCCCTCCACTTT
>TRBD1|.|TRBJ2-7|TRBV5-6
CASSSGQGPYEQYF
TGTGCCAGCAGCTCGGGACAGGGCCCCTACGAGCAGTACTTC
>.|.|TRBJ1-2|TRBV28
CASRSSPGPGYTF
TGTGCCAGCAGATCATCCCCAGGGCCCGGCTACACCTTC
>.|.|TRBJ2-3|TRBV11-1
CASSIAGTDTQYF
TGTGCCAGCAGCATTGCGGGTACAGATACGCAGTATTTT
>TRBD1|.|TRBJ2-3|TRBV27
CATGQGDTQYF
TGTGCCACCGGACAGGGTGATACGCAGTATTTT
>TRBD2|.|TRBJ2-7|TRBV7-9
CASSPVSGRTSSYEQYF
TGTGCCAGCAGTCCAGTATCCGGGCGGACTAGCTCCTACGAGCAGTACTTC
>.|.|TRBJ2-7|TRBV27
CASSLRDSGYEQYF
TGTGCCAGCAGTTTACGGGATTCGGGGTACGAGCAGTACTTC
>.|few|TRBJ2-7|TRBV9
CASSVGSQSSYEQYF
TGTGCCAGCAGCGTGGGCAGTCAATCCTCCTACGAGCAGTACTTC
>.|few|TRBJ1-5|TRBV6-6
CASSLSNQPQHF
TGTGCCAGCAGTCTTAGCAATCAGCCCCAGCATTTT
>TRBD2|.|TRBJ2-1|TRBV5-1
CASSLVLAGGYNEQFF
TGCGCCAGCAGCTTGGTTCTAGCGGGGGGTTACAATGAGCAGTTCTTC
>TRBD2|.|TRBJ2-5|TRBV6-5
CASSYSGGDRQTQYF
TGTGCCAGCAGTTACTCCGGGGGGGATCGTCAGACCCAGTACTTC
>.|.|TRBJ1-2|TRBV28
CASSPGDTEFYGYTF
TGTGCCAGCAGTCCCGGCGACACAGAATTCTATGGCTACACCTTC
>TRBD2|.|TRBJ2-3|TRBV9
CASSVLAENTDTQYF
TGTGCCAGCAGCGTACTAGCGGAGAACACAGATACGCAGTATTTT
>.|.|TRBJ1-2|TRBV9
CASSVAPGSNYGYTF
TGTGCCAGCAGCGTAGCTCCGGGTTCCAACTATGGCTACACCTTC
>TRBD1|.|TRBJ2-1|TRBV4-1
CASSQEDRPYNEQFF
TGCGCCAGCAGCCAGGAGGACAGGCCATACAATGAGCAGTTCTTC
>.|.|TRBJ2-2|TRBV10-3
CAIRSGPNTGELFF
TGTGCCATCCGGAGCGGTCCCAACACCGGGGAGCTGTTTTTT
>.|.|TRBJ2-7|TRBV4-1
CASSQVTDNYEQYF
TGCGCCAGCAGCCAAGTGACAGATAACTACGAGCAGTACTTC
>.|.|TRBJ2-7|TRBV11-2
CASSPPREEQYF
TGTGCCAGCAGCCCCCCTCGCGAGGAGCAGTACTTC
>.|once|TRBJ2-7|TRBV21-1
CASRREQGYEQYF
TGTGCCAGCCGACGGGAACAGGGCTACGAGCAGTACTTC
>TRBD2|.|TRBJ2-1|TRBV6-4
CASSDSSAGGPSDEQFF
TGTGCCAGCAGTGACTCGTCAGCGGGGGGGCCAAGCGATGAGCAGTTCTTC